The source of this T cell receptor beta chain is a study of T cell responses to AZD1222 COVID-19 vaccine. Libraries were prepared by immunoSEQ multiplex PCR; TCRdb keeps only in-frame clonotypes and omits some of them. The sample carries 120,000 or so clones, over 80% recorded once. Pooling covered second doses at about 4 or about 12 weeks. Of note for this clone: Its antigen is unidentified. At one end, the junction sequence differs from germline, possibly due to a read error.

The CDR3 totals 11 residues. CDR1 and CDR2 (germline): MNHEY, SMNVEV (reference sequence). Study results and limitations: Two doses of AZD1222 preceded a rise in Spike-specific TCR breadth and depth. No day 14 peak samples; only post-peak repertoires were characterized. Most donors were white British and more were female, and clonal diversity was possibly underestimated.

The receptor was isolated from an adult who received the AZD1222 COVID-19 vaccine. Sequencing used peripheral blood, obtained 28 days after the second AZD1222 dose. The rearrangement links TRBV27 to TRBJ2-7; 7 nucleotides agree with TRBD2. CDR3: CASRGRVNLHF. CDR3 nucleotide sequence: TGTGCCAGCAGGGGGAGGGTAAACCTGCACTTC.